This T cell receptor beta chain emerged from a study of memory CD8 T cells in hepatitis C reinfection. Study-level background: A positive HCV RNA test after two negatives ≥60 days apart defined reinfection. Late or post reinfection samples were taken 12 to 24 weeks after detection.

Method: immunoSEQ multiplex PCR; TCRdb's copy keeps in-frame clones and lacks some. The sample carries around 45,000 clones, approximately 92% recorded once. The study's findings and limits: Only five donors prevented definitive conclusions about public clonotypes.

This CDR3 comprises 14 residues. Germline loops: CDR1 SGDLS, CDR2 YYNGEE. Trimming took off 0 bases at V and 7 bases at J, with 11 bases between the two ends. In the case of this clone: The antigen is undetermined.

Time point reported: late/post reinfection, 12 to 24 weeks after detection. The sorted cells went straight to TCR sequencing with no prior in vitro expansion. Donors were people who inject drugs in the Montreal HEPCO cohort. The sequenced sample was naive CD8+ T cells sorted from blood. The chain is built from TRBV9 and TRBJ2-1; TRBD1 is a possible D gene (6 bases). The clonotype originates from a man between 18 and 35 years old with hepatitis C virus infection. CDR3 sequence (DNA): TGTGCCAGCAGCGTAGCAGGGGATGGGAATGAGCAGTTCTTC. Protein sequence: CASSVAGDGNEQFF.